This T cell receptor (beta chain) was recorded in a study of T cell clonality in common variable immunodeficiency. The CDR3 has 14 residues. Trimming shortened V by 5 bases and J by 3 bases, and 13 bases separated the two germline ends. Germline values: CDR1 LNHDA, CDR2 SQIVND (reference sequence). The data were produced by immunoSEQ multiplex PCR, yet TCRdb's version contains in-frame clones alone and is incomplete. The sample shows 55,000 or so clones, none of them appearing just once. This clone was picked up many times. The CDR3 extends 3 residues past the end of the read, so its final part is completed from the germline J gene.

This TCR was sampled from a person aged 18-70 years in good health. The chain uses TRBV19 and TRBJ1-2; a possible D gene is TRBD1 (6 bases). The source material was peripheral blood mononuclear cells. The sequenced CDR3 bases are TGTGCCAGTAGTGCTAGGGGGGGCGACTATGGC. It encodes CASSARGGDYG. The CDR3 reads in full as CASSARGGDYGYTF.